Each of the 24 T cell receptor beta chains below was sequenced from the same sample in a study of T cells in Graves' hyperthyroidism and ophthalmopathy. RNA transcripts were the template for amplifying TCR beta CDR3 regions. HTBI primers drove first-round RT-PCR of the TCR CDR3. TCRdb re-called the multiplex PCR reads through MiXCR, storing one row per CDR3 protein. The sample yields over 700,000 distinct CDR3 sequences, about a third seen once. The specimen was blood. The receptors were gathered from a woman aged 40 to 50 with Graves' hyperthyroidism.

The chain carries TRBV12-3 or TRBV12-4 and TRBJ2-7, with D perhaps matching TRBD1 or TRBD2 (7 bases each). The CDR3 totals 14 residues. Trimming took off 2 bases at V and 4 bases at J, with 12 bases between the two ends. CDR3 in DNA: TGTGCCAGCAGTTTACAGGGGGGGGTATACGAGCAGTACTTC. This gives the protein CASSLQGGVYEQYF.

This clonotype occurred a few times. CDR3 loop: CSVEFGRVGTEAFF. CDR3 DNA: TGCAGCGTTGAATTCGGACGGGTCGGAACTGAAGCTTTCTTT. The V call is TRBV29-1, the J call TRBJ1-1, with no clear D. The CDR3 spans 14 residues. Germline-derived CDR1 and CDR2 are SQVTM and ANQGSEA. V dropped 2 bases and J dropped 5 bases, with 15 bases sitting between them.

This clonotype was counted many times. A read error may account for a junction end that differs from germline. This chain links TRBV7-7 with TRBJ2-5, with 7 bases identical to TRBD1. The CDR3 spans 14 residues. Germline V CDR1 and CDR2: SSHAT, FNYEAQ (reference sequence). CDR3 residues: CASSPTGSIETQYF. CDR3 DNA sequence: TGTGCTAGCAGCCCGACAGGGAGTATAGAGACCCAGTACTTC.

V and J are TRBV5-5 and TRBJ1-5, with D possibly being TRBD1 (6 bases). The CDR3 is 15 residues long. Germline CDR1 reads SGHKS; CDR2 reads YYEKEE (reference sequence). V dropped 1 base and J dropped 6 bases, with 14 bases sitting between them. CDR3 region: CASSLKQGSAQPQHF. The CDR3 bases are TGTGCCAGCAGCTTGAAACAGGGCTCGGCTCAGCCCCAGCATTTT.

The rearrangement joins TRBV7-9 to TRBJ1-1; D unclear. This CDR3 spans 13 amino acids. The germline V gene has CDR1 SEHNR and CDR2 FQNEAQ (reference sequence). Trimming shortened V by 2 bases and J by 8 bases, and 12 bases separated the two germline ends. CDR3 residues: CASSLTAFWEAFF. Here the CDR3 DNA reads TGTGCCAGCAGCTTAACTGCATTCTGGGAAGCTTTCTTT.

In its sample, this clonotype was seen many times. The genes are TRBV10-3 and TRBJ2-2; D perhaps matches TRBD2 (6 bases). The CDR3 is made up of 14 amino acids. V was trimmed by 6 bases and J by 3 bases, leaving 11 bases between them. Germline V CDR1 and CDR2: ENHRY, SYGVKD. The CDR3 spells CAISRERDTGELFF. CDR3 DNA: TGTGCCATCAGCCGGGAGCGTGACACCGGGGAGCTGTTTTTT.

The chain joins TRBV6-5 to TRBJ1-5; possible D gene TRBD1, 6 bases. V was trimmed by 6 bases and J by 5 bases, leaving 14 bases between them. The CDR3 length is 14 residues. Looked up from germline, CDR1 is MNHEY and CDR2 is SVGAGI. This CDR3 reads CASSEGGYDQPQHF. The CDR3 nucleotides are TGTGCCAGCAGCGAGGGGGGGTACGATCAGCCCCAGCATTTT.

As concerns this clonotype: This sequence may be a read error, since a much larger clone differs from it by one base. The genes are TRBV20-1 and TRBJ1-4; the D is unclear. Germline V gives CDR1 DFQATT, CDR2 SNEGSKA (reference sequence). The CDR3 spans 14 residues. The CDR3 sequence: CSANGPATNGKLFF. The CDR3 DNA follows: TGCAGTGCCAATGGCCCCGCAACTAATGGAAAACTGTTTTTT.

At least ten counts were recorded for this clonotype. This chain uses TRBV5-1 with TRBJ2-7; no clear D gene. Germline V CDR1 and CDR2: SGHRS, YFSETQ. This CDR3 region has 12 residues. V was pared by 1 base and J by 6 bases, with 8 bases between. CDR3 in amino acids: CASSLSGTEQYF. The CDR3 region has the DNA TGCGCCAGCAGCTTGTCAGGAACCGAGCAGTACTTC.

The genes are TRBV7-9 and TRBJ1-2, with 9 bases aligning to TRBD1. This CDR3 is built from 17 residues. Germline V gene lookup returns CDR1 SEHNR and CDR2 FQNEAQ (reference sequence). Unmatched junction bases numbered 14, after V lost 5 bases and J lost 4 bases. The CDR3 DNA reads as TGTGCCAGCAGCCCACCCGGAAAGACAGGGGGAACCTATGGCTACACCTTC. Protein: CASSPPGKTGGTYGYTF. Supplemented by reference TRBV7-9 and TRBJ1-2, the full variable domain reads DTGVSQNPRHKITKRGQNVTFRCDPISEHNRLYWYRQTLGQGPEFLTYFQNEAQLEKSRLLSDRFSAERPKGSFSTLEIQRTEQGDSAMYLCASSPPGKTGGTYGYTFGSGTRLTVV.

A word on this clonotype: This sequence may be a read error, since a much larger clone differs from it by one base. The chain employs TRBV19 and TRBJ1-6; unclear D gene. There are 16 residues in the CDR3. V was clipped by 4 bases and J by 5 bases, with 15 bases between them. Germline loops: CDR1 LNHDA, CDR2 SQIVND (reference sequence). CDR3 amino acids: CASSTNGRQDNSPLHF. The DNA for the CDR3 is TGTGCCAGTAGTACCAACGGGCGGCAGGATAATTCACCCCTCCACTTT.

This clonotype was picked up many times. CDR3 loop: CSARDLSINQETQYF. In DNA, the CDR3 is TGCAGTGCTAGAGATCTATCTATCAACCAAGAGACCCAGTACTTC. The V call is TRBV20-1, the J call TRBJ2-5; D call uncertain. This CDR3 comprises 15 residues. From germline, CDR1 is DFQATT and CDR2 SNEGSKA (reference sequence). Between the trimmed V and J ends, which lost 0 bases and 0 bases, there was a span of 11 bases.

To note about this clonotype: A much more abundant neighbour one base away suggests this may be a read error. The V gene is TRBV7-9, the J gene TRBJ1-3; the match to TRBD1 covers 10 bases. This CDR3 region has 14 residues. V shed 5 bases, J shed 8 bases, and the junction held 6 bases outside the gene matches. Germline CDR1 reads SEHNR; CDR2 reads FQNEAQ (reference sequence). CDR3 residues: CASSHRDRGHTIYF. The DNA for the CDR3 is TGTGCCAGCAGCCACCGGGACAGGGGACACACCATATATTTT.

Regarding this clonotype: A much larger clone sits a single nucleotide away, making a read error possible. This chain joins TRBV10-3 and TRBJ1-2; D call uncertain. V lost 3 bases and J lost 7, with 12 bases in between. Germline V gene data show CDR1 as ENHRY and CDR2 as SYGVKD. This CDR3 region has 13 residues. The CDR3 DNA reads as TGTGCCATCAGTGACGGTGGGTTCCGTGGCTACACCTTC. This codes for CAISDGGFRGYTF.

In its sample, this clonotype was seen many times. The gene calls are TRBV7-6 and TRBJ1-2; the match to TRBD1 covers 10 bases. The trim removed 1 base at V and 6 bases at J, leaving 8 bases unmatched. The CDR3 is 16 amino acids. CDR1 and CDR2 (germline): SGHVS, FNYEAQ. CDR3 sequence (DNA): TGTGCCAGCAGCTTAGGTTCTCGGGGACAGGGGAATGGCTACACCTTC. Protein sequence: CASSLGSRGQGNGYTF.

The chain couples TRBV10-3 to TRBJ1-5; D is uncertain. V lost 3 bases to trimming and J lost 0 bases, with 9 bases between them. Germline CDR1 reads ENHRY; CDR2 reads SYGVKD. This CDR3 is 15 amino acids long. The CDR3 sequence is CAISEGRHSNQPQHF. CDR3 nucleotides: TGTGCCATCAGTGAAGGCAGGCATAGCAATCAGCCCCAGCATTTT.

The rearrangement uses TRBV20-1 and TRBJ1-1; 8 nucleotides align to TRBD1. Germline CDR1 is DFQATT and CDR2 is SNEGSKA (reference sequence). CDR3 size: 15 residues. Germline trimming cut 5 bases from V and 3 bases from J; bases unmatched to any gene: 11. CDR3 region: CSARTGSYGYTEAFF. The DNA of the CDR3 is TGCAGTGCTCGGACAGGGAGCTATGGCTACACTGAAGCTTTCTTT.

J is TRBJ2-2 and V is TRBV4-3; no clear D. Trimming stripped 3 bases from V and 1 base from J, with 9 bases between. CDR1 is LGHNA, CDR2 YSLEER, per germline. This CDR3 has 15 residues. CDR3: CASSQRQGNTGELFF. The CDR3 bases are TGCGCCAGCAGCCAGCGACAAGGGAACACCGGGGAGCTGTTTTTT.

V gene TRBV7-2 combines with J gene TRBJ1-5, with D perhaps matching TRBD1 (5 bases). The CDR3 is made up of 15 amino acids. V was clipped by 7 bases and J by 4 bases, with 17 bases between them. The germline gives CDR1 SGHTA, CDR2 FQGNSA. In nucleotides, the CDR3 is TGTGCCAGCAACGATCGGAGGGGTCTTAATCAGCCCCAGCATTTT. It yields the protein CASNDRRGLNQPQHF.

At least ten counts were recorded for this clonotype. The J gene is TRBJ1-1, the V gene TRBV9; D remains unclear. The germline V and J ends were trimmed by 0 bases and 0 bases, with 9 bases remaining between them. The CDR3 consists of 15 residues. Germline lookup yields CDR1 SGDLS and CDR2 YYNGEE. The CDR3 nucleotides read TGTGCCAGCAGCGTAGGAGGAGATTTGAACACTGAAGCTTTCTTT. As protein: CASSVGGDLNTEAFF.

The CDR3: CSVVADRGGQPQHF. The CDR3 nucleotides are TGCAGCGTGGTCGCGGACAGGGGAGGTCAGCCCCAGCATTTT. The rearrangement joins TRBV29-1 to TRBJ1-5; TRBD1 agrees at 9 bases. Per the germline V gene, CDR1 is SQVTM and CDR2 is ANQGSEA. The CDR3 loop spans 14 amino acids. The V gene end was trimmed by 6 bases and the J gene end by 6 bases; junction bases not matched to a gene: 9.

The rearrangement uses TRBV12-3 or TRBV12-4 and TRBJ2-7, with TRBD2 identical over 10 bases. J gave up 4 bases and V 7 bases, and 13 bases lay outside the gene matches. This CDR3 contains 16 residues. Here the CDR3 DNA reads TGTGCCAGCACTACAACTAGCGGGACCCGCCGGTACGAGCAGTACTTC. Its translation: CASTTTSGTRRYEQYF.

The chain joins TRBV5-1 to TRBJ2-6, with 7 bases identical to TRBD1. There are 15 residues in the CDR3. Germline V lookup: CDR1 SGHRS, CDR2 YFSETQ. With V trimmed by 4 bases and J by 7 bases, 8 bases remained unmatched. For the CDR3, the DNA is TGCGCCAGCAGCCAGATCCAGGGGGAAGCCAACGTCCTGACTTTC. Its translation is CASSQIQGEANVLTF.

The chain couples TRBV28 to TRBJ1-1; 9 nucleotides line up with TRBD1. The CDR3 totals 14 residues. Trimming took 7 bases from V and 5 from J; bases not matched to a gene: 8. The V gene's germline CDR1 is MDHEN and CDR2 SYDVKM. CDR3 amino acids: CASTSPGTGTEAFF. The CDR3 nucleotides are TGTGCCAGCACCTCCCCCGGGACAGGGACTGAAGCTTTCTTT.